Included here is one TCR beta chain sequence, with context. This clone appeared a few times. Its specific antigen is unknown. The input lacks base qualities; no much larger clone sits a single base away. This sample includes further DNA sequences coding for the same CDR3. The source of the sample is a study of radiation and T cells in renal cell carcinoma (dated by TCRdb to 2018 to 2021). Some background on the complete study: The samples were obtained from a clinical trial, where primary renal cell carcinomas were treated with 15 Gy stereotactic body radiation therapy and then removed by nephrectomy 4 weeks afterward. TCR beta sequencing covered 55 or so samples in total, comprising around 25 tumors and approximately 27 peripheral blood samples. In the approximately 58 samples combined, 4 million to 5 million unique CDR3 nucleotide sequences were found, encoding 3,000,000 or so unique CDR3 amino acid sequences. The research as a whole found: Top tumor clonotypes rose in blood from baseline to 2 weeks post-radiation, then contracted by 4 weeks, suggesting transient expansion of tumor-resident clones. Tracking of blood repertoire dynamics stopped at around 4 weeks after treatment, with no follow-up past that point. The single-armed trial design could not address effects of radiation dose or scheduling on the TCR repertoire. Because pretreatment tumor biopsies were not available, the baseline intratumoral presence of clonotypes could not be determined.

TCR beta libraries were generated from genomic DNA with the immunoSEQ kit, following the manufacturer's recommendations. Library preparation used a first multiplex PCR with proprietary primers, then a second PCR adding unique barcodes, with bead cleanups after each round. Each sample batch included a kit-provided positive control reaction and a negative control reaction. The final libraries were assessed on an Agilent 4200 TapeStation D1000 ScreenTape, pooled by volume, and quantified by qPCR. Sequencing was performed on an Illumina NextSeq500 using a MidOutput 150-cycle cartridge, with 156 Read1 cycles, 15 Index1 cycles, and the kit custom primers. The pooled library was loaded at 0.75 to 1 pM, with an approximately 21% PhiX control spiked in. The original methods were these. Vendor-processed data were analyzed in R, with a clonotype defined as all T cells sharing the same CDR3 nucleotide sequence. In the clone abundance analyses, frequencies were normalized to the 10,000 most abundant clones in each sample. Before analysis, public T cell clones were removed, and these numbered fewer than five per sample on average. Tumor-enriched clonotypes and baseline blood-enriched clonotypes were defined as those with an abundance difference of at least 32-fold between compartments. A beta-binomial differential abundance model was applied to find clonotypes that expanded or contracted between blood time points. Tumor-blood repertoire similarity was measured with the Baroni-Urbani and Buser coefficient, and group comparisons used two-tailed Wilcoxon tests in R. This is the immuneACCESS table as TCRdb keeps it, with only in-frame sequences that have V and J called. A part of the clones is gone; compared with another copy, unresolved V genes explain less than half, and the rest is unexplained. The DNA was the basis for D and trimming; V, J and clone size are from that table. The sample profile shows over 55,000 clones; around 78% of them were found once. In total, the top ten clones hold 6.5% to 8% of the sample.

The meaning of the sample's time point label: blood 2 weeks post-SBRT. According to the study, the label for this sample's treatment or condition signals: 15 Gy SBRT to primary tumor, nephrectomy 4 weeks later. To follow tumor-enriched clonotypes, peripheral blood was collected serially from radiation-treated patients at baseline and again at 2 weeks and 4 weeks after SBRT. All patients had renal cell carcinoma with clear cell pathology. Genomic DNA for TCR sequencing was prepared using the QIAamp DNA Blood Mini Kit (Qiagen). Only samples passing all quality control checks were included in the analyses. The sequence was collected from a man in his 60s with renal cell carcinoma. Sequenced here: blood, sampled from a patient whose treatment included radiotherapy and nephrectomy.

CDR3 sequence: CASRWTGDTEAFF. The DNA sequence is given as TGTGCCAGCAGATGGACAGGGGACACTGAAGCTTTCTTT. This sequence uses TRBV7-2 and TRBJ1-1; a stretch of 9 junction bases matches TRBD1. From the cysteine up to the phenylalanine, the CDR3 has a length of 13 residues. Kept here is only the CDR3 DNA, which spans 39 bases and is read in frame from base 1. The V end gives up 6 bases and the J end 3 bases, leaving 2 bases in the junction not matched to a gene. Looking up the germline V gene yields CDR1 SGHTA and CDR2 FQGNSA.